Below, one TCR beta chain is given with its context. What it binds is not known. The data originate from a study of T cell responses to AZD1222 COVID-19 vaccine. For the study at large: Analyses pooled second doses at about 4 or about 12 weeks. Study-level findings and limits: Females outnumbered males among donors, who were mostly white British; clonal diversity was possibly underestimated.

The data were produced by immunoSEQ multiplex PCR, yet TCRdb's version contains in-frame clones alone and is incomplete. This table has under 110,000 clones, around 90% appearing once. Germline-derived CDR1 and CDR2 are LGHDT and YNNKEL (reference sequence). V was trimmed by 2 bases and J by 8 bases, leaving 15 bases between them. This CDR3 comprises 14 residues. This sequence was found in an adult in good health. The chain links TRBV3-1 (or the pseudogene TRBV3-2) to TRBJ1-2, with no clear D. The sample was peripheral blood, taken on day 0 of AZD1222 vaccination. The CDR3, as DNA: TGTGCCAGCAGCCAAAATCCAGGATGGGAGGGCTACACCTTC. It encodes CASSQNPGWEGYTF.